A selection of T cell receptor beta chains follows, all from one sample in a study of blood T cells in healthy people across ages. One entry per CDR3 protein results from TCRdb running MiXCR on the 5' RACE reads. The sample carries about 1,600,000 distinct CDR3 sequences, roughly 45% recorded once. The specimen sequenced was blood. The receptors shown here come from a woman under 30 in good health. Each CDR3 is given with its conserved first and last residue. A D gene is named only where the DNA matches it firmly. Size values are once, few and many counts, or a class for expanded clones, and some rows have none.

size	V	J	D	DNA	CDR3
NA	TRBV15	TRBJ2-7	TRBD1	TGTGCCACCAGCGAGGACAGGGGCTACGAGCAGTACTTC	CATSEDRGYEQYF
NA	TRBV27	TRBJ2-7	NA	TGTGCCAGCAGTTTGGCCGGGACCGCGTACAATGAGCAGTACTTC	CASSLAGTAYNEQYF
NA	TRBV6-5	TRBJ1-2	NA	TGTGCCAGCAGTTACCTAACAGAGAGCTATGGCTACACCTTC	CASSYLTESYGYTF
NA	TRBV11-2	TRBJ2-1	TRBD2	TGTGCCAGCAGCTTAGACTCTAGCGGGAGGGACAATGAGCAGTTCTTC	CASSLDSSGRDNEQFF
NA	TRBV21-1	TRBJ1-1	NA	TGTGCCAGCTATGAAGCTTTCTTT	CASYEAFF
few	TRBV28	TRBJ2-3	TRBD2	TGTGCCAGCAAATTTGGGACGTATAGCGGGAGGAACACAGATACGCAGTATTTT	CASKFGTYSGRNTDTQYF
NA	TRBV29-1	TRBJ1-2	NA	TGCAGCGTTGAGAAAAAGGGGATGCCCTATGGCTACACCTTC	CSVEKKGMPYGYTF
NA	TRBV20-1	TRBJ2-1	TRBD2	TGCAGTGCTAGAGATTCTAGCGGGGGCGCCCGTTGGTACGAGCAGTTCTTC	CSARDSSGGARWYEQFF
few	TRBV6-4	TRBJ2-3	TRBD1	TGTGCCAGCAGTGAGACAGGGGGGACAGATACGCAGTATTTT	CASSETGGTDTQYF
few	TRBV15	TRBJ2-3	NA	TGTGCCACCAGCAGAGGGACGCTGAGGACAGATACGCAGTATTTT	CATSRGTLRTDTQYF
NA	TRBV5-1	TRBJ2-4	NA	TGCGCCAGCAGCTTAGAGACAGATTTAGCCAAAAACATTCAGTACTTC	CASSLETDLAKNIQYF
few	TRBV7-9	TRBJ1-1	NA	TGTGCCAGCAGCTTAGACAGGGTCTTGTTGAACACTGAAGCTTTCTTT	CASSLDRVLLNTEAFF
few	TRBV11-1	TRBJ2-2	NA	TGTGCCAGCAGCTACCCCGGGACAAGGACCGGGGAGCTGTTTTTT	CASSYPGTRTGELFF
NA	TRBV6-1	TRBJ1-2	NA	TGTGCCAGCAGTGAAGCGCTTGATGCCTATGGCTACACCTTC	CASSEALDAYGYTF
NA	TRBV2	TRBJ1-1	NA	TGTGCCAGCAGTGAATATAAGAACACTGAAGCTTTCTTT	CASSEYKNTEAFF
NA	TRBV27	TRBJ2-7	NA	TGTGCCAGCACTCACAGGTCTTCCCACGAGCAGTACTTC	CASTHRSSHEQYF
NA	TRBV20-1	TRBJ2-3	NA	TGCAGTGCCTACTGGGGCACAGATACGCAGTATTTT	CSAYWGTDTQYF
few	TRBV7-8	TRBJ2-3	TRBD2	TGTGCCAGCAGCTTAGTCGTCCTAGCGGGAGGGAACACAGATACGCAGTATTTT	CASSLVVLAGGNTDTQYF
NA	TRBV6-6	TRBJ2-3	TRBD2	TGTGCCAGCAGTTACTCGCGCCAGCGGGGCCTCACAGATACGCAGTATTTT	CASSYSRQRGLTDTQYF
once	TRBV5-1	TRBJ1-1	NA	TGCGCCAGCAGCTTGGACAGAAGTACCTTTAACACTGAAGCTTTCTTT	CASSLDRSTFNTEAFF
NA	TRBV20-1	TRBJ2-7	NA	TGCAGTGCTGAGCGAGACAGCGAAAATGAGCAGTACTTC	CSAERDSENEQYF
NA	TRBV20-1	TRBJ2-7	TRBD2	TGCAGTGCTAGAGATGCCCGGGAGGCTGGATACGAGCAGTACTTC	CSARDAREAGYEQYF
few	TRBV20-1	TRBJ2-1	NA	TGCAGTGCTAGAGATCTAGTAGCGGTCCTCTCCTACAATGAGCAGTTCTTC	CSARDLVAVLSYNEQFF
NA	TRBV20-1	TRBJ2-3	TRBD1	TGCAGTGCTAGAGTGAACTTGGGACAGGTAGACGATACGCAGTATTTT	CSARVNLGQVDDTQYF
few	TRBV29-1	TRBJ2-5	NA	TGCAGCGCCCCGGGACGGATAACACGCGATGAGCAGTACTTC	CSAPGRITRDEQYF
NA	TRBV20-1	TRBJ2-2	NA	TGCAGTGCGAGCGTGAACACCGGGGAGCTGTTTTTT	CSASVNTGELFF
few	TRBV6-6	TRBJ2-5	NA	TGTGCCAGCGGCTTAGGAGGGGAGACCCAGTACTTC	CASGLGGETQYF
once	TRBV6-6	TRBJ1-6	NA	TGTGCCAGCAGCCAAGGGGACAACTATAATTCACCCCTCCACTTT	CASSQGDNYNSPLHF
NA	TRBV21-1	TRBJ2-7	NA	TGTGCCAGCAGCAGACAGGGTAACCTTTACGAGCAGTACTTC	CASSRQGNLYEQYF
NA	TRBV7-2	TRBJ1-4	NA	TGTGCCAGCAGCCGAGAGGGGGGACCTAATGAAAAACTGTTTTTT	CASSREGGPNEKLFF
few	TRBV21-1	TRBJ2-5	NA	TGTGCCAGCAGCAAAGCTTTAGGGGTATCGTACCAAGAGACCCAGTACTTC	CASSKALGVSYQETQYF
NA	TRBV29-1	TRBJ2-5	TRBD2	TGCAGCGTTGAAGGGGCTAGCGGGGGTTTCCAAGAGACCCAGTACTTC	CSVEGASGGFQETQYF
NA	TRBV5-1	TRBJ2-5	TRBD2	TGCGCCAGCAGTGTTGGGCTAGCGGGGAGTGAGCAGTACTTC	CASSVGLAGSEQYF
NA	TRBV10-3	TRBJ1-1	TRBD1	TGTGCCATCAGTGACCCTGAGACAGGGGTTAACACTGAAGCTTTCTTT	CAISDPETGVNTEAFF
NA	TRBV27	TRBJ2-4	TRBD1	TGTGCCAGCAGTTTACGGACAGGCCCCCAGTACTTC	CASSLRTGPQYF
few	TRBV28	TRBJ1-2	NA	TGTGCCAGCCATTCACGGGGGGTTACCTATGGCTACACCTTC	CASHSRGVTYGYTF
once	TRBV6-5	TRBJ1-6	NA	TGTGCCAGCAGTTACAAACCCAGGGACAATTCACCCCTCCACTTT	CASSYKPRDNSPLHF
NA	TRBV5-8	TRBJ1-5	TRBD1	TGTGCCAGCAGCTTGGCCATGTTAGTGCTGGGACAGGGGGATCAGCCCCAGCATTTT	CASSLAMLVLGQGDQPQHF
few	TRBV3-1	TRBJ2-3	NA	TGTGCCAGCAGCCAAGATCGAACCAATAGCAAGGGCGCAGATACGCAGTATTTT	CASSQDRTNSKGADTQYF
NA	TRBV21-1	TRBJ1-6	NA	TGTGCCAGCAGCAATCGCTTGCGGCCCCTCCACTTT	CASSNRLRPLHF
NA	TRBV7-2	TRBJ1-5	NA	TGTGCCAGCAGCCCAGCGAACAATCAGCCCCAGCATTTT	CASSPANNQPQHF
NA	TRBV18	TRBJ2-1	TRBD2	TGTGCCAGCTCACCGTTCACTAGCGGGAGCTCCTACAATGAGCAGTTCTTC	CASSPFTSGSSYNEQFF
NA	TRBV7-6	TRBJ2-3	NA	TGTGCCAGCAGCTTTATCGTACATGACCTTTCGATCACAGATACGCAGTATTTT	CASSFIVHDLSITDTQYF
NA	TRBV19	TRBJ2-1	NA	TGTGCCAGTAGTCGGACACCCTACAATGAGCAGTTCTTC	CASSRTPYNEQFF
NA	TRBV5-1	TRBJ1-1	TRBD1	TGCGCCAGCAGCGGAGGGGGCGCGAATGAAGCTTTCTTT	CASSGGGANEAFF
few	TRBV6-1	TRBJ2-7	NA	TGTGCCAGCAGTGAAAACCCTCCCTACGAGCAGTACTTC	CASSENPPYEQYF
few	TRBV24-1	TRBJ2-1	TRBD2	TGTGCCACCAGTGATCCACCTAGCGGGACTAATGAGCAGTTCTTC	CATSDPPSGTNEQFF
once	TRBV12-3/TRBV12-4	TRBJ1-6	NA	TGTGCCAGCAGCGAGGGACGGCGCTCCTATAATTCACCCCTCCACTTT	CASSEGRRSYNSPLHF
NA	TRBV6-1	TRBJ2-1	TRBD1	TGTGCCAGCGAAACAGGGGTAATAGGGATGGTCAGCTCCTACAATGAGCAGTTCTTC	CASETGVIGMVSSYNEQFF
NA	TRBV5-1	TRBJ2-5	TRBD2	TGCGCCAGCAGCCTCGGGACTAGCGGGGGGAAAGAGACCCAGTACTTC	CASSLGTSGGKETQYF
few	TRBV7-9	TRBJ1-2	TRBD1	TGTGCCAGCAGTCCACCGGGACAGGGGCTCACTAACTATGGCTACACCTTC	CASSPPGQGLTNYGYTF
NA	TRBV6-5	TRBJ2-7	NA	TGTGCCAGCAGCCGAACACCCACAGGGTTCTCCTACGAGCAGTACTTC	CASSRTPTGFSYEQYF
few	TRBV20-1	TRBJ2-1	NA	TGCAGTGCTAGAGGGGTCGATGAGCAGTTCTTC	CSARGVDEQFF
many	TRBV12-3/TRBV12-4	TRBJ1-2	NA	TGTGCCAGCAGTTTGGGGGGCGGGTATGGCTACACCTTC	CASSLGGGYGYTF
many	TRBV5-1	TRBJ1-2	NA	TGCGCCAGCAGCTTGGAGGCGGGTAACTATGGCTACACCTTC	CASSLEAGNYGYTF
NA	TRBV20-1	TRBJ1-5	TRBD1	TGCAGTGCCGTCGGACAGGGCAATCAGCCCCAGCATTTT	CSAVGQGNQPQHF
NA	TRBV27	TRBJ1-3	TRBD1	TGTGCCAGCAGTTCGGGGACAGGGAGCTCTGGAAACACCATATATTTT	CASSSGTGSSGNTIYF
NA	TRBV29-1	TRBJ2-7	TRBD2	TGCAGCGTTGACGGGTACGGCGGGGGCTCCTACGAGCAGTACTTC	CSVDGYGGGSYEQYF
NA	TRBV20-1	TRBJ2-7	NA	TGCAGTGCTAGAGATCAGGTGGACATAGGAACCTCCTACGAGCAGTACTTC	CSARDQVDIGTSYEQYF
NA	TRBV30	TRBJ1-2	NA	TGTGCCTGGAGTGCCCTCTATGGCTACACCTTC	CAWSALYGYTF